What follows are 20 T cell receptor beta chains derived from one specimen sequenced in a study of blood T cell repertoires in COVID-19. Repertoires were generated with immunoSEQ multiplex PCR, while TCRdb's copy carries only in-frame clones and drops some. The repertoire holds 130,000 to 150,000 clones, with around four fifths as singletons. The sequenced sample consisted of peripheral blood. The receptors here all came from a human donor in a cohort sampled during active COVID-19.

V and J are TRBV7-2 and TRBJ2-1; TRBD2 matches 7 bases. Germline CDR1 SGHTA, CDR2 FQGNSA. J lost 0 bases, V lost 5 bases, and 4 bases had no gene match. The CDR3 loop spans 15 amino acids. The CDR3 DNA reads TGTGCCAGCAGCACGCGGGGGAGCTCCTACAATGAGCAGTTCTTC. Protein: CASSTRGSSYNEQFF.

The V and J genes are TRBV19 and TRBJ1-5; D unclear. The CDR3 runs to 12 residues. CDR1 LNHDA and CDR2 SQIVND come from the germline V gene (reference sequence). V lost 7 bases, J lost 4 bases, and 8 bases lay in between. In DNA form, the CDR3 reads TGTGCCAGTAAAGGGAGGAATCAGCCCCAGCATTTT. Its translation is CASKGRNQPQHF.

The J gene is TRBJ2-7, the V gene TRBV4-1, with D possibly being TRBD2 (5 bases). The CDR3 consists of 15 residues. In germline, CDR1 is MGHRA, CDR2 YSYEKL. V lost 4 bases and J 3 bases, leaving 16 bases between the germline ends. CDR3 region: CASSRVNSDVYEQYV. CDR3 nucleotides: TGCGCCAGCAGCCGGGTCAATAGCGACGTCTACGAGCAGTACGTC.

The V gene is TRBV28, the J gene TRBJ2-1, with TRBD2 as a possible D gene (7 bases). The ends were cut back, 2 bases at V and 4 bases at J, with 18 bases in the middle. From germline, CDR1 is MDHEN and CDR2 SYDVKM. The CDR3 covers 17 residues. CDR3 amino acids: CASSLTSWRGQYNEQFF. The DNA for the CDR3 is TGTGCCAGCAGTTTAACCTCGTGGCGGGGGCAATACAATGAGCAGTTCTTC.

The chain combines TRBV5-1 with TRBJ1-1; 9 bases align to TRBD1. The CDR3 consists of 14 residues. Germline assignment: CDR1 SGHRS and CDR2 YFSETQ. Germline trimming cut 2 bases from V and 5 bases from J; bases unmatched to any gene: 4. The CDR3: CASSLQGAGTEAFF. DNA of the CDR3: TGCGCCAGCAGCTTACAGGGGGCAGGTACTGAAGCTTTCTTT.

This clone was observed once. The gene calls are TRBV7-9 and TRBJ2-3; a possible D gene is TRBD1 (6 bases). The CDR3 totals 15 residues. From germline, CDR1 is SEHNR and CDR2 FQNEAQ (reference sequence). Deletions cut 4 bases from V and 4 bases from J, with 15 bases between. The CDR3 bases are TGTGCCAGCAGCTCCACAGGGTATGGTGCAGATACGCAGTATTTT. It translates to CASSSTGYGADTQYF.

The chain has TRBV28 and TRBJ1-4; perhaps TRBD1 as D (5 bases). Germline loops: CDR1 MDHEN, CDR2 SYDVKM. Between the trimmed V and J ends, which lost 5 bases and 4 bases, there was a span of 14 bases. There are 15 residues in the CDR3. CDR3 in DNA: TGTGCCAGCAGTCTAACCCCAAGGGGTAATGAAAAACTGTTTTTT. This sequence encodes CASSLTPRGNEKLFF.

This chain joins TRBV27 and TRBJ1-5, with D unclear. CDR3 length equals 13 residues. The germline V gene has CDR1 MNHEY and CDR2 SMNVEV (reference sequence). With 2 bases removed from V and 7 bases from J, the gap between germline ends came to 9 bases. For the CDR3, the DNA is TGTGCCAGCAGTTTAGTGGGGAGGCAGCCCCAGCATTTT. As protein: CASSLVGRQPQHF.

This chain links TRBV6-5 with TRBJ2-7; 7 bases align to TRBD1. CDR1 is MNHEY and CDR2 is SVGAGI in the germline V gene. Trimming cost V 11 bases and J 3 bases; bases outside gene matches: 16. The CDR3 runs to 15 residues. The CDR3 region has the DNA TGTGCCGCAGGCAGGGGGTACCCTAGTTTCTACGAGCAGTACTTC. Translated, it gives CAAGRGYPSFYEQYF.

The chain has TRBV7-2 and TRBJ2-5; D is possibly TRBD2 (6 bases). V lost 1 base and J 5 bases, leaving 23 bases between the germline ends. Germline V gene data show CDR1 as SGHTA and CDR2 as FQGNSA. CDR3 length: 18 amino acids. DNA of the CDR3: TGTGCCAGCAGCTTAGAACCCGAGAGAGCGGGTGTTCAGGAGACCCAGTACTTC. Translating gives CASSLEPERAGVQETQYF.

V gene TRBV7-9 combines with J gene TRBJ2-7; D might be TRBD1 (5 bases). Germline-derived CDR1 and CDR2 are SEHNR and FQNEAQ (reference sequence). The CDR3 runs to 13 residues. Deletions cut 6 bases from V and 4 bases from J, with 13 bases between. CDR3 protein: CASSLSKGYEQYF. In DNA, the CDR3 is TGTGCCAGCAGTTTGTCGAAGGGGTACGAGCAGTACTTC.

In its sample, this clone was seen once. The V call is TRBV28, the J call TRBJ2-1; no clear D. Germline assignment: CDR1 MDHEN and CDR2 SYDVKM. This CDR3 region has 13 residues. Between the trimmed V and J ends, which lost 2 bases and 4 bases, there was a span of 6 bases. The CDR3 DNA follows: TGTGCCAGCAGTTTACCCCAATACAATGAGCAGTTCTTC. Its translation is CASSLPQYNEQFF.

This chain uses TRBV6-6 with TRBJ1-5; D gene unclear. The CDR3 covers 15 residues. Germline lookup yields CDR1 MNHNY and CDR2 SVGAGI (reference sequence). The V end was cut by 4 bases, the J end by 0 bases, with 10 bases between. The CDR3 sequence is CASSSPTVSNQPQHF. CDR3 in DNA: TGTGCCAGCAGTTCCCCGACTGTTAGCAATCAGCCCCAGCATTTT.

The V call is TRBV5-6, the J call TRBJ2-1, with TRBD1 matching over 8 bases. Looked up from germline, CDR1 is SGHDT and CDR2 is YYEEEE. V shed 2 bases and J 2 bases; nucleotides not matched to a gene: 6. CDR3 length: 16 amino acids. DNA of the CDR3: TGTGCCAGCAGCTTTAGGACAGGGAATACCTACAATGAGCAGTTCTTC. As protein: CASSFRTGNTYNEQFF.

A single count supports this clone. The chain employs TRBV19 and TRBJ1-2; 11 bases agree with TRBD1. Germline V lookup: CDR1 LNHDA, CDR2 SQIVND (reference sequence). The J segment lost 1 base and the V segment lost 6 bases, leaving 10 bases of the junction unmatched. The CDR3 length is 17 residues. CDR3 sequence reads: CASSTLTGQGGNYGYTF. DNA for the CDR3: TGTGCCAGTAGCACCCTGACGGGACAGGGGGGTAACTATGGCTACACCTTC.

This chain links TRBV27 with TRBJ2-1; D possibly corresponds to TRBD2 (5 bases). Germline lookup yields CDR1 MNHEY and CDR2 SMNVEV (reference sequence). The CDR3 spans 15 residues. The germline V and J ends were trimmed by 6 bases and 0 bases, with 12 bases remaining between them. The CDR3 here is CASSLAYGSYNEQFF. The DNA for the CDR3 is TGTGCCAGCAGCTTAGCGTATGGCTCCTACAATGAGCAGTTCTTC.

V gene TRBV28 combines with J gene TRBJ2-3, with TRBD1 matching 9 bases. Trimming cost V 6 bases and J 4 bases; bases outside gene matches: 5. CDR3 length: 14 residues. Germline CDR1 and CDR2: MDHEN and SYDVKM. The CDR3 loop is CASRLQGAADTQYF. CDR3 sequence (DNA): TGTGCCAGCAGACTACAGGGGGCAGCAGATACGCAGTATTTT.

This clone was counted between two and nine times. This sequence joins TRBV2 and TRBJ1-5; D not certain. V shed 4 bases and J shed 0 bases, with 4 bases lying between them. Germline-derived CDR1 and CDR2 are SNHLY and FYNNEI. The CDR3 covers 13 residues. The CDR3 sequence is CASSGSSNQPQHF. Here the CDR3 DNA reads TGTGCCAGCAGTGGGAGTAGCAATCAGCCCCAGCATTTT.

This clone was seen a few times. V and J are TRBV11-2 and TRBJ1-6; TRBD1 matches at 9 bases. Looked up from germline, CDR1 is SGHAT and CDR2 is FQNNGV. Trimming took 2 bases from V and 12 from J; bases not matched to a gene: 5. CDR3 length equals 14 residues. CDR3 residues: CASSLPGQGRPLHF. The CDR3, as DNA: TGTGCCAGCAGCTTACCGGGACAGGGAAGACCCCTCCACTTT.

The rearrangement links TRBV18 to TRBJ2-3; possible D gene TRBD1, 5 bases. CDR1 and CDR2 (germline): KGHSH, LQKENI. V shed 3 bases and J shed 2 bases, with 9 bases lying between them. CDR3 length: 14 residues. CDR3 region: CASSPPGSTDTQYF. The CDR3 coding sequence is TGTGCCAGCTCACCCCCAGGGTCCACAGATACGCAGTATTTT. The variable domain in full, completed from reference TRBV18 and TRBJ2-3, reads NAGVMQNPRHLVRRRGQEARLRCSPMKGHSHVYWYRQLPEEGLKFMVYLQKENIIDESGMPKERFSAEFPKEGPSILRIQQVVRGDSAAYFCASSPPGSTDTQYFGPGTRLTVL.